This TCR beta chain stems from a study of blood T cell repertoires in COVID-19. About the research overall: There were acute and convalescent COVID-19 samples, and they came from the United States, Italy and Spain. PBMCs, B-cell-depleted T cells, or T cells provided the cDNA or gDNA that made up the material.

Authors' data handling: Cell counts per sample came from amplifying reference gene primers. TCRdb's copy holds only in-frame clones and misses some; the assay was immunoSEQ multiplex PCR. That table is the source of V, J and clone size, and D and trimming were worked out from the DNA. The sample lists roughly 150,000 clones; approximately 86% were seen once. Germline V gene lookup returns CDR1 SGDLS and CDR2 YYNGEE. CDR3 length equals 15 residues. Trimming pared 3 bases from V and 2 bases from J, leaving 14 bases between. A remark on this clone: Other DNA sequences in the sample encode the same CDR3.

The TCR sequence derives from a woman of 80 years or more with active or convalescent COVID-19. The material sequenced was peripheral blood. The genes are TRBV9 and TRBJ1-2; D might be TRBD1 (5 bases). Here the CDR3 reads CASSAPPGGNYGYTF. CDR3 DNA sequence: TGTGCCAGCAGCGCGCCCCCGGGGGGAAACTATGGCTACACCTTC.